The 16 T cell receptor beta chains listed next were all sequenced from one sample in a study of T cell repertoires in cytomegalovirus infection (dated by TCRdb to between 2019 and 2020). Instrument on record: Illumina HiSeq 1500. TCRdb reprocessed the public reads (quality trimming at Q25 with fastp, clone calling with MiXCR) and kept in-frame beta chains. Entries are consolidated by CDR3 protein sequence, retaining the most common genes and DNA. A total of approximately 500,000 distinct CDR3 sequences appear in this sample, 16% of them only once. The top ten clonotypes cover more than 20% of the sample. Sequencing was carried out using CD8+ T cells from PBMCs. These TCRs come from a human donor in good health (CMV status not recorded). Some clones in this sample may be carry-over from other donors' samples.

The V and J genes are TRBV28 and TRBJ1-1; 7 bases map to TRBD1. Germline values: CDR1 MDHEN, CDR2 SYDVKM. The CDR3 has 15 residues. J lost 0 bases, V lost 3 bases, and 4 bases had no gene match. The CDR3 loop reads CASSFFDRVNTEAFF. Written as DNA, the CDR3 is TGTGCCAGCAGTTTTTTTGACAGGGTGAACACTGAAGCTTTCTTT.

The chain has TRBV12-5 and TRBJ1-2; the D gene is possibly TRBD1 (6 bases). CDR3 length: 14 amino acids. CDR1 and CDR2 (germline): LGHNT, FRNRAP. Trimming took 0 bases from V and 4 from J, leaving 9 bases between them. CDR3 sequence reads: CASGLVGRGYGYTF. CDR3 DNA: TGTGCTAGTGGTTTGGTAGGCAGGGGCTATGGCTACACCTTC.

The table lists this clonotype with many counts. The CDR3 protein is CASSINKRNEQFF. DNA for the CDR3: TGTGCCAGCAGCATAAACAAGAGGAATGAGCAGTTCTTC. The rearrangement links TRBV7-7 to TRBJ2-1, with D unresolved. Deletions cut 5 bases from V and 7 bases from J, with 12 bases between. The CDR3 extends over 13 amino acids. Germline V CDR1 and CDR2: SSHAT, FNYEAQ (reference sequence).

The sample holds many counts of this clonotype. The chain joins TRBV11-1 to TRBJ2-1, with TRBD2 as a possible D gene (5 bases). Trimming cost V 6 bases and J 5 bases, with 17 bases left between them. The CDR3 is 15 residues long. Germline CDR1 SGHAT, CDR2 FQDESV (reference sequence). The CDR3 DNA is TGTGCCAGCAGTCTACAGAAGAGGGTACACAATGAGCAGTTCTTC. Protein product: CASSLQKRVHNEQFF.

The chain employs TRBV6-1 and TRBJ1-2; 8 bases map to TRBD1. The length of the CDR3 is 15 residues. The germline gives CDR1 MNHNS, CDR2 SASEGT. J was trimmed by 0 bases and V by 6 bases; bases with no gene match: 6. The CDR3: CASRDRDKANYGYTF. In DNA, the CDR3 is TGTGCCAGCAGGGACAGGGACAAAGCTAACTATGGCTACACCTTC.

This clonotype appeared a few times. V and J are TRBV28 and TRBJ2-5; perhaps TRBD2 as D (5 bases). Germline CDR1 MDHEN, CDR2 SYDVKM. This CDR3 contains 15 residues. The V end was cut by 7 bases, the J end by 5 bases, with 20 bases between. This chain's CDR3 is CASIQTGNRGETQYF. CDR3 in DNA: TGTGCCAGCATCCAGACGGGGAACCGAGGGGAGACCCAGTACTTC.

In its sample, this clonotype was seen many times. The V gene is TRBV4-1, the J gene TRBJ1-1; D is perhaps TRBD1 (6 bases). CDR3 length equals 14 residues. Germline values: CDR1 MGHRA, CDR2 YSYEKL. Trimming left V 3 bases short and J 10 bases short, with 18 bases between. DNA of the CDR3: TGCGCCAGCAGCCAGGCAGACAGGATAGTGGGAGCTTTCTTT. As protein: CASSQADRIVGAFF.

This sequence joins TRBV27 and TRBJ1-6; D is unclear. Germline V gives CDR1 MNHEY, CDR2 SMNVEV (reference sequence). This CDR3 contains 13 residues. V was pared by 2 bases and J by 6 bases, with 5 bases between. The CDR3 sequence is CASSLQSNSPLHF. The CDR3 nucleotides read TGTGCCAGCAGTTTACAGTCTAATTCACCCCTCCACTTT.

The CDR3 protein is CSARDRGQGDTGELFF. DNA of the CDR3: TGCAGTGCTAGAGATCGGGGACAGGGGGACACCGGGGAGCTGTTTTTT. The chain recombines TRBV20-1 with TRBJ2-2; 11 bases align to TRBD1. Germline V gives CDR1 DFQATT, CDR2 SNEGSKA (reference sequence). This CDR3 contains 16 residues. Trimming cost V 0 bases and J 3 bases; bases outside gene matches: 3.

The rearrangement uses TRBV7-9 and TRBJ2-7; D is perhaps TRBD1 (6 bases). The germline V gene has CDR1 SEHNR and CDR2 FQNEAQ (reference sequence). V was cut by 3 bases and J by 0 bases, with 12 bases left in between. This CDR3 is 15 amino acids long. This chain's CDR3 is CASSLGQGISYEQYF. In DNA, the CDR3 is TGTGCCAGCAGCTTGGGCCAGGGGATCTCCTACGAGCAGTACTTC.

The chain links TRBV3-1 to TRBJ1-2; TRBD1 matches at 8 bases. Germline V lookup: CDR1 LGHDT, CDR2 YNNKEL (reference sequence). CDR3 length: 18 residues. With V trimmed by 4 bases and J by 3 bases, 16 bases remained unmatched. The CDR3 DNA reads as TGTGCCAGCAGCCGCCGGTCGGACAGGGTCTTTGTGGACTATGGCTACACCTTC. It codes for CASSRRSDRVFVDYGYTF.

The chain combines TRBV5-6 with TRBJ2-2; no clear D. V was trimmed by 1 base and J by 4 bases, leaving 14 bases between them. The CDR3 loop spans 16 amino acids. CDR1 and CDR2 (germline): SGHDT, YYEEEE. DNA of the CDR3: TGTGCCAGCAGCTTGATGAGCAGCTTGGGCACCGGGGAGCTGTTTTTT. This translates into CASSLMSSLGTGELFF.

This clonotype was picked up a small number of times. V usage is TRBV5-4 and J usage is TRBJ1-2; TRBD1 aligns across 10 bases. This CDR3 is 17 amino acids long. V lost 0 bases and J lost 4; bases outside the gene matches: 9. Looked up from germline, CDR1 is SGHNT and CDR2 is YYREEE (reference sequence). CDR3 amino acids: CASSLDAGQGEGYGYTF. The CDR3 DNA sequence: TGTGCCAGCAGCTTGGATGCCGGACAGGGGGAAGGCTATGGCTACACCTTC.

This clonotype has a single count. The chain has TRBV19 and TRBJ1-5, with no clear D. CDR3 length equals 15 residues. V lost 1 base to trimming and J lost 5 bases, with 12 bases between them. Germline V gene data show CDR1 as LNHDA and CDR2 as SQIVND (reference sequence). CDR3 nucleotides: TGTGCCAGTAGTATAGTACGAGAAAGAGATCAGCCCCAGCATTTT. Amino acid sequence: CASSIVRERDQPQHF.

With regard to this clonotype: A junction boundary mismatches the germline segment, possibly from a read error. The V gene is TRBV12-3 or TRBV12-4, the J gene TRBJ2-1; D is possibly TRBD1 or TRBD2 (5 bases each). The CDR3 consists of 20 residues. The CDR3 coding sequence is TGTGCCAGCAGCTCCCTAAGCCTACTTGGGGGAGAAAGTTCCTACAATGAGCTGTTCTTC. It codes for CASSSLSLLGGESSYNELFF.

This clonotype came up a few times. This chain connects TRBV9 to TRBJ2-3, with D possibly matching TRBD2 (7 bases). Germline V gives CDR1 SGDLS, CDR2 YYNGEE. This CDR3 contains 16 residues. Trimming took 7 bases from V and 4 from J, leaving 22 bases between them. DNA for the CDR3: TGTGCCAGCTCTCAGAGGGTGGGGGGGCGCGCAGATACGCAGTATTTT. Residues: CASSQRVGGRADTQYF.